Below are 17 T cell receptor beta chains sequenced from a single sample in a study of blood T cell repertoires in COVID-19. Only in-frame clones appear in the TCRdb table, and some are missing; sequencing was by immunoSEQ multiplex PCR. The sample contains under 150,000 clones, over 75% of which appear only once. The sequenced sample consisted of PBMCs or T cells enriched from blood (not recorded which). These TCRs come from a man aged 45-65 years in a cohort exposed to, infected with or recovered from COVID-19 (not recorded which).

This chain uses TRBV18 with TRBJ1-6; 12 positions agree with TRBD1. The J segment lost 10 bases and the V segment lost 3 bases, leaving 1 base of the junction unmatched. The CDR3 consists of 14 residues. Germline-derived CDR1 and CDR2 are KGHSH and LQKENI. The CDR3 DNA is TGTGCCAGCTCACCGGGACAGGGGGCCTCACCCCTCCACTTT. It encodes CASSPGQGASPLHF.

The chain couples TRBV4-1 to TRBJ2-1, with 11 bases that match TRBD2. Germline loops: CDR1 MGHRA, CDR2 YSYEKL. V lost 1 base to trimming and J lost 15 bases; unmatched junction nucleotides: 8. The CDR3 has 14 amino acids. CDR3 sequence: CASSQGLAGGPAFF. The DNA for the CDR3 is TGCGCCAGCAGCCAAGGTTTAGCGGGGGGGCCAGCGTTCTTC.

The CDR3 reads CASGSGAGELFF. For the CDR3, the DNA is TGCGCCAGCGGGAGCGGGGCCGGGGAGCTGTTTTTT. The genes are TRBV10-2 and TRBJ2-2, with 7 bases matching TRBD2. The CDR3 totals 12 residues. V trimming: 8 bases; J trimming: 6 bases; junction bases outside the gene matches: 3. Per germline, CDR1 WSHSY and CDR2 SAAADI.

The V call is TRBV7-2, the J call TRBJ2-3, with 14 bases that match TRBD2. The CDR3 is made up of 16 amino acids. From germline, CDR1 is SGHTA and CDR2 FQGNSA. Trimming at V came to 4 bases and at J to 3 bases, leaving 3 bases not matched to a gene. The CDR3 sequence: CASSSGLAGATDTQYF. DNA for the CDR3: TGTGCCAGCAGCTCGGGACTAGCGGGGGCAACAGATACGCAGTATTTT. Complete variable domain (other parts from reference TRBV7-2 and TRBJ2-3): GAGVSQSPSNKVTEKGKDVELRCDPISGHTALYWYRQSLGQGLEFLIYFQGNSAPDKSGLPSDRFSAERTGGSVSTLTIQRTQQEDSAVYLCASSSGLAGATDTQYFGPGTRLTVL.

In DNA, the CDR3 is TGTGCCAGCAGTTCCACCGGGGAAAGCTCCTACGAGCAGTACTTC. Translating gives CASSSTGESSYEQYF. The chain uses TRBV6-5 and TRBJ2-7, with D possibly matching TRBD2 (5 bases). Germline V gene sequence: CDR1 MNHEY, CDR2 SVGAGI. This CDR3 spans 15 amino acids. The V end lost 4 bases, the J end lost 0 bases, and 13 bases lay between the germline ends.

The CDR3 sequence: CASPWRRRIRYRNYTF. The CDR3 coding sequence is TGTGCCAGTCCTTGGAGGAGAAGAATCCGCTATCGAAACTACACCTTC. The chain uses TRBV11-3 and TRBJ1-2; no firm D call. Per the germline V gene, CDR1 is SGHNT and CDR2 is YENEEA. V lost 9 bases and J lost 10, with 30 bases in between. The CDR3 consists of 16 residues.

The chain links TRBV7-8 to TRBJ2-5, with 8 bases matching TRBD2. The V segment lost 6 bases and the J segment 4 bases; nucleotides outside the gene matches: 19. Per the germline V gene, CDR1 is SGHVS and CDR2 is FQNEAQ. CDR3 length: 18 amino acids. The CDR3 reads CASRGGLEALVAGETQYF. CDR3 nucleotides: TGTGCCAGCAGAGGGGGACTAGAGGCCCTTGTTGCAGGAGAGACCCAGTACTTC.

Written as DNA, the CDR3 is TGTGCCAGCAGTTCGAGACTCACCAAAAATCAGCCCCAGCATTTT. Protein: CASSSRLTKNQPQHF. The rearrangement uses TRBV28 and TRBJ1-5; no firm D call. Trimming took off 4 bases at V and 4 bases at J, with 14 bases between the two ends. The CDR3 is 15 amino acids. Per germline, CDR1 MDHEN and CDR2 SYDVKM.

This chain connects TRBV27 to TRBJ2-2; TRBD2 matches 13 bases. Trimming at V came to 7 bases and at J to 0 bases, leaving 11 bases not matched to a gene. The CDR3 is 19 residues long. Germline CDR1 MNHEY, CDR2 SMNVEV (reference sequence). For the CDR3, the DNA is TGTGCCAGCACCCGGGTTTCCGGGACTAGCGGGGCGAACACCGGGGAGCTGTTTTTT. Residues: CASTRVSGTSGANTGELFF.

The chain uses TRBV11-1 and TRBJ1-2, with TRBD1 identical over 9 bases. The CDR3 is 13 amino acids. V shed 5 bases and J 6 bases; nucleotides not matched to a gene: 4. Per germline, CDR1 SGHAT and CDR2 FQDESV (reference sequence). CDR3 in amino acids: CASSQGDRDGYTF. The DNA for the CDR3 is TGTGCCAGCAGCCAGGGGGACAGGGATGGCTACACCTTC.

J is TRBJ2-6 and V is TRBV5-8; the match to TRBD2 covers 9 bases. Germline V gives CDR1 SGHTS, CDR2 YDEGEE. The CDR3 has 16 amino acids. The J segment lost 13 bases and the V segment lost 2 bases, leaving 13 bases of the junction unmatched. CDR3 DNA: TGTGCCAGCAGCTTAAAGCGGGGGGCCTCCTCTATAGTCCTGACTTTC. It codes for CASSLKRGASSIVLTF. The whole variable domain, remainder taken from reference TRBV5-8 and TRBJ2-6, is EAGVTQSPTHLIKTRGQQATLRCSPISGHTSVYWYQQALGLGLQFLLWYDEGEERNRGNFPPRFSGRQFPNYSSELNVNALELEDSALYLCASSLKRGASSIVLTFGAGSRLTVL.

The chain employs TRBV11-1 and TRBJ1-1; D is unclear. V lost 0 bases and J 0 bases, leaving 8 bases between the germline ends. Looked up from germline, CDR1 is SGHAT and CDR2 is FQDESV (reference sequence). CDR3 length: 15 residues. For the CDR3, the DNA is TGTGCCAGCAGCTTAGCCGGGAACATGAACACTGAAGCTTTCTTT. Translation: CASSLAGNMNTEAFF.

The chain recombines TRBV19 with TRBJ2-6; D possibly corresponds to TRBD2 (5 bases). The CDR3 totals 15 residues. V gave up 6 bases and J gave up 0 bases, with 9 bases separating them. In germline, CDR1 is LNHDA, CDR2 SQIVND (reference sequence). CDR3 nucleotides: TGTGCCAGTAGCGGACTGATCTCTGGGGCCAACGTCCTGACTTTC. It specifies CASSGLISGANVLTF.

The table lists this clone with a count of one. The rearrangement joins TRBV4-2 to TRBJ2-1, with 13 nucleotides matching TRBD2. Germline-derived CDR1 and CDR2 are LGHNA and YNFKEQ. This CDR3 comprises 16 residues. Trimming cost V 4 bases and J 4 bases; bases outside gene matches: 4. In nucleotides, the CDR3 is TGTGCCAGCAGCCTTGAACTAGCGGGAGGGTACAATGAGCAGTTCTTC. It yields the protein CASSLELAGGYNEQFF.

The J gene is TRBJ2-3, the V gene TRBV28; D possibly corresponds to TRBD2 (6 bases). The CDR3 totals 13 residues. Germline CDR1 reads MDHEN; CDR2 reads SYDVKM. Deletions cut 8 bases from V and 2 bases from J, with 11 bases between. The CDR3 DNA sequence: TGTGCCAGCCGGGACTGGGACACAGATACGCAGTATTTT. Translation: CASRDWDTDTQYF.

The chain recombines TRBV28 with TRBJ2-5, with D possibly matching TRBD1 (6 bases). The germline V gene encodes CDR1 MDHEN and CDR2 SYDVKM. The CDR3 runs to 17 residues. V lost 4 bases to trimming and J lost 0 bases, with 18 bases between them. CDR3 amino acids: CASSSKGHGRYQETQYF. DNA of the CDR3: TGTGCCAGCAGTTCCAAGGGACACGGACGCTACCAAGAGACCCAGTACTTC.

The gene calls are TRBV19 and TRBJ2-7, with 10 bases lining up with TRBD1. V was pared by 8 bases and J by 5 bases, with 6 bases of the junction left unmatched. This CDR3 contains 13 residues. Germline loops: CDR1 LNHDA, CDR2 SQIVND (reference sequence). The CDR3 DNA reads as TGTGCCAGTTGGGACAGGGGTACAGACGAGCAGTACTTC. It is translated as CASWDRGTDEQYF. Supplemented by reference TRBV19 and TRBJ2-7, the full variable domain reads DGGITQSPKYLFRKEGQNVTLSCEQNLNHDAMYWYRQDPGQGLRLIYYSQIVNDFQKGDIAEGYSVSREKKESFPLTVTSAQKNPTAFYLCASWDRGTDEQYFGPGTRLTVT.